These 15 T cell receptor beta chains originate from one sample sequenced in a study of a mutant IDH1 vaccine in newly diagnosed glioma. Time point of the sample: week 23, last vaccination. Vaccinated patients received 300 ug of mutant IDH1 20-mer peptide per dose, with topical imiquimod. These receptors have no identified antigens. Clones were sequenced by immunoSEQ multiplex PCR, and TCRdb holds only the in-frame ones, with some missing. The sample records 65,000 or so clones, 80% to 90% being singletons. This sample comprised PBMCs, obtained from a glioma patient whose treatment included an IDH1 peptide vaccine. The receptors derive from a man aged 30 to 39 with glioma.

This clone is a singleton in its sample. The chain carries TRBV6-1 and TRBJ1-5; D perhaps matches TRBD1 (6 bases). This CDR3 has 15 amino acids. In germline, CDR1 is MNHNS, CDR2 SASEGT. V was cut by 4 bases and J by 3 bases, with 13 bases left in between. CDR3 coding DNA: TGTGCCAGCAGTGCTTATCAGGGGAACAATCAGCCCCAGCATTTT. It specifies CASSAYQGNNQPQHF.

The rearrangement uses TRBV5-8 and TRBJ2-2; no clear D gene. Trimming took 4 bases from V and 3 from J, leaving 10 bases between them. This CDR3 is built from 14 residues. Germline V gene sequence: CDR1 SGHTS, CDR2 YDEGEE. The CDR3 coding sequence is TGTGCCAGCAGCCGGTCGACCTACACCGGGGAGCTGTTTTTT. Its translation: CASSRSTYTGELFF.

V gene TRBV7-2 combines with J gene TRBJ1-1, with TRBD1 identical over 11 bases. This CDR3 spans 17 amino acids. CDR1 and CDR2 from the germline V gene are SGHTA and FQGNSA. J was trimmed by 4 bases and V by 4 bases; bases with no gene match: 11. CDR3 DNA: TGTGCCAGCAGCTCACGGACAGGGGGCAGGGTGGGCACTGAAGCTTTCTTT. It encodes CASSSRTGGRVGTEAFF.

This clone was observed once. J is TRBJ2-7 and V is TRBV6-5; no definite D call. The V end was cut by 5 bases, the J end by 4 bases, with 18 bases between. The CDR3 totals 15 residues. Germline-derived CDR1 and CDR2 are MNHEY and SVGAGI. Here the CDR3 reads CASSVATDPAYEQYF. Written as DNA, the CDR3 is TGTGCCAGCAGTGTGGCAACGGACCCGGCTTACGAGCAGTACTTC.

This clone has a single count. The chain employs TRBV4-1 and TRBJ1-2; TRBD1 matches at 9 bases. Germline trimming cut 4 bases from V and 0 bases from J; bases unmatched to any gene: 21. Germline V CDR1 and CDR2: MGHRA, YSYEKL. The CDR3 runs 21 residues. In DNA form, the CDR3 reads TGCGCCAGCAGCCTAATTGGGGGACGGGGACAGGGTGTTCGTGCTAACTATGGCTACACCTTC. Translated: CASSLIGGRGQGVRANYGYTF.

The CDR3 nucleotides read TGTGCCAGCAGTGATCGACAGGGATTTAACACTGAAGCTTTCTTT. Translated, it gives CASSDRQGFNTEAFF. V gene TRBV25-1 combines with J gene TRBJ1-1, with 7 bases identical to TRBD1. CDR1 and CDR2 from the germline V gene are MGHDK and SYGVNS. This CDR3 comprises 15 residues. J lost 2 bases, V lost 3 bases, and 6 bases had no gene match.

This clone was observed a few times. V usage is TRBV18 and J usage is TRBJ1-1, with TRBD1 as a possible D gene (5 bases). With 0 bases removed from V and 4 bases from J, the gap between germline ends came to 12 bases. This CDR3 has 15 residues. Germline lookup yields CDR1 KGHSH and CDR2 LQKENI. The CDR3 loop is CASSPPSRGGTEAFF. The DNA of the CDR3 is TGTGCCAGCTCACCACCGAGTAGGGGAGGCACTGAAGCTTTCTTT.

CDR3 region: CASSSTGKKYGYTF. CDR3 in DNA: TGTGCCAGCAGCTCCACCGGGAAGAAATATGGCTACACCTTC. The rearrangement uses TRBV11-2 and TRBJ1-2; D remains ambiguous. From germline, CDR1 is SGHAT and CDR2 FQNNGV. V was shortened by 4 bases and J by 5 bases, with 14 bases between the two germline ends. The CDR3 has 14 residues.

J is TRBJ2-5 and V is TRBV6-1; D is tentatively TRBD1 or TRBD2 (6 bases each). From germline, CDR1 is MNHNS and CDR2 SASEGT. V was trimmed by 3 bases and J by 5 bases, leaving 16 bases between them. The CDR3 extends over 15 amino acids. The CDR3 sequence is CASSELPGAGETQYF. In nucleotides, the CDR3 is TGTGCCAGCAGTGAGTTGCCGGGGGCCGGGGAGACCCAGTACTTC.

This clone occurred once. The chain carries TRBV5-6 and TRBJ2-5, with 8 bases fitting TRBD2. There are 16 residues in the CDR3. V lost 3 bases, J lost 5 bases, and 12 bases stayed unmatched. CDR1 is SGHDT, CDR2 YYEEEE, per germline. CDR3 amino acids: CASSSWRRGDEETQYF. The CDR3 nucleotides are TGTGCCAGCAGCTCATGGAGGCGGGGGGACGAGGAGACCCAGTACTTC.

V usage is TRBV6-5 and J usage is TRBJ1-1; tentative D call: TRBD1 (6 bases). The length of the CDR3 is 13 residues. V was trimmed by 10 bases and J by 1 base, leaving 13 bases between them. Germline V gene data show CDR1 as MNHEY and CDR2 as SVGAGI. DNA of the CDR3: TGTGCCACGCGGGGGGCAGGGAACACTGAAGCTTTCTTT. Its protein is CATRGAGNTEAFF.

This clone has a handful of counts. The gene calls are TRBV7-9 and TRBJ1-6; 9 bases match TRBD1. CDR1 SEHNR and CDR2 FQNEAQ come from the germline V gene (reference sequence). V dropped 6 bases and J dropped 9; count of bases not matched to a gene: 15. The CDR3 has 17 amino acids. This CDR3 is CASSAGQGLTVGSPLHF. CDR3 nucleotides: TGTGCCAGCAGTGCAGGACAGGGGTTAACAGTCGGTTCACCCCTCCACTTT.

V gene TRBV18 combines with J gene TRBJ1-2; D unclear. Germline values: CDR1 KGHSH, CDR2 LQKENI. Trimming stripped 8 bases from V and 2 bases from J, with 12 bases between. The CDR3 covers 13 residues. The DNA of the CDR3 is TGTGCCAGCGCTCCGATATGGAACTATGGCTACACCTTC. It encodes CASAPIWNYGYTF.

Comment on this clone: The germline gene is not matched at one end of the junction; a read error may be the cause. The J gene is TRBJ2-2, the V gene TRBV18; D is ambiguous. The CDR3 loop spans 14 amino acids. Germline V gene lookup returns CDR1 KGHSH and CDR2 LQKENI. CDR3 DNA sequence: TGTGTCAGCTCACCAACCGCCGACACCGGGGAGCTGTTTTTT. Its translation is CVSSPTADTGELFF.

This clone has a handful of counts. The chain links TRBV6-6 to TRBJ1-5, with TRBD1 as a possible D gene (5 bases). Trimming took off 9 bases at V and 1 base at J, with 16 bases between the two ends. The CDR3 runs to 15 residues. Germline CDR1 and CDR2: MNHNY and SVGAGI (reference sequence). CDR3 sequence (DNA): TGTGCCAGTAGTGTTGAGGGGCGCAGCAATCAGCCCCAGCATTTT. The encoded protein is CASSVEGRSNQPQHF.